One T cell receptor beta chain is described in this entry. Its antigen is unidentified. Germline V gene lookup returns CDR1 LNHNV and CDR2 YYDKDF (reference sequence). The CDR3 spans 11 residues. Trimming cost V 3 bases and J 10 bases, with 9 bases left between them. The PCR ran on 60 Vbeta and 13 Jbeta primers. Using immunoSEQ multiplex PCR, the repertoire was profiled, and TCRdb retains in-frame clones only, with some absent. The table shows about 140,000 clones, with approximately 80% occurring only once. The sample is drawn from a study of cytomegalovirus exposure and HLA in healthy donors. General study findings and limits: Reported results showed that the classifier diagnosed cytomegalovirus status with high specificity and sensitivity. Later analysis identified a missense DCLRE1C variant that was linked to TCR beta V- and J-gene trimming. Indistinguishable V segments, including TRBV6-2 and TRBV6-3, were excluded. Sequencing probably produced one cluster of sequence variants that were highly shared.

Sequencing used PBMCs. The chain links TRBV15 to TRBJ1-2; no clear D gene. The origin of this receptor is a male donor in good health and CMV-seronegative. CDR3 coding DNA: TGTGCCACCAGCAGCGAGATTATCTACACCTTC. Translated, it gives CATSSEIIYTF.